The 20 T cell receptor beta chains below were found in one sample sequenced in a study of tumor and adjacent non-tumor tissue in lung cancer. The library came from three nested PCR rounds adapted from ARM-PCR protocols. In TCRdb, the multiplex PCR reads were re-called with MiXCR into one record per CDR3 protein. The table records about 66,000 distinct CDR3 sequences, roughly 73% of them present only once. No cell sorting was done before RNA was extracted from the tissue. Sequencing was carried out using lung tumor tissue. These receptors were collected from a man aged 55-75 years with non-small cell lung cancer.

This clonotype was recorded at least ten times. The chain couples TRBV6-1 to TRBJ1-3; D uncertain. Germline CDR1 and CDR2: MNHNS and SASEGT. Between the trimmed V and J ends, which lost 7 bases and 0 bases, there was a span of 13 bases. CDR3 length equals 15 residues. CDR3 residues: CASNPTVSSGNTIYF. In DNA, the CDR3 is TGTGCCAGCAACCCGACGGTGAGCTCTGGAAACACCATATATTTT.

Concerning this clonotype: At one end the junction does not follow the germline gene, possibly because of a read error. CDR3 residues: CASCYLGEASPLHF. CDR3 sequence (DNA): TGTGCCAGCTGTTATTTAGGAGAGGCTTCACCCCTCCACTTT. V is TRBV6-5 and J is TRBJ1-6; D is ambiguous. The germline gives CDR1 MNHEY, CDR2 SVGAGI. There are 14 residues in the CDR3.

With regard to this clonotype: Compared with germline, one end of the junction differs, possibly owing to a read error. The chain recombines TRBV6-1 with TRBJ2-7, with TRBD2 identical over 10 bases. The CDR3 loop spans 13 amino acids. Germline assignment: CDR1 MNHNS and CDR2 SASEGT. CDR3 region: CASSGTSVKDQYF. In DNA, the CDR3 is TGTGCTAGCAGTGGGACTAGCGTTAAGGATCAGTACTTC.

The chain combines TRBV24-1 with TRBJ2-5; a weak D match, TRBD2 (6 bases). The germline V and J ends were trimmed by 4 bases and 1 base, with 15 bases remaining between them. The CDR3 totals 16 residues. In germline, CDR1 is KGHDR, CDR2 SFDVKD. DNA for the CDR3: TGTGCCACCAGTGAATCTACCGGGAGCCTCCAAGAGACCCAGTACTTC. Amino acid sequence: CATSESTGSLQETQYF.

With respect to this clonotype: The junction differs from germline at one of its ends, possibly a read error. This chain links TRBV29-1 with TRBJ2-5, with a tentative D call TRBD1 (6 bases). The CDR3 has 14 amino acids. Per germline, CDR1 SQVTM and CDR2 ANQGSEA. The CDR3 bases are TGCAGCGTTGAGGACAGATCGCACCAAGAAACCCAGTACTTC. The encoded protein is CSVEDRSHQETQYF.

Note on this clonotype: Lacking the conserved final phenylalanine or tryptophan, this CDR3 likely reflects a read error. It is unclear where the CDR3 begins or ends on the DNA, so no DNA is shown, and the CDR3 is as TCRdb lists it. The CDR3 sequence is CAIGEGSGRRYEQYL. The V gene is TRBV10-3, the J gene TRBJ2-7; the D call TRBD2 from the table was never checked on the DNA. Germline V CDR1 and CDR2: ENHRY, SYGVKD. The CDR3 spans 15 amino acids, including both terminal residues.

Regarding this clonotype: The junction shows a germline mismatch at one end, possibly a read error. For the CDR3, the DNA is TGTGCCAGTAATATATCGCGGGGAACAGGCAATCAGCCCCAGCATTTT. This gives the protein CASNISRGTGNQPQHF. The rearrangement links TRBV19 to TRBJ1-5, with D unclear. CDR1 and CDR2 (germline): LNHDA, SQIVND (reference sequence). This CDR3 is built from 16 residues.

A note on this clonotype: The junction shows a germline mismatch at one end, possibly a read error. This sequence joins TRBV30 and TRBJ2-1, with D uncertain. From germline, CDR1 is GTSNPN and CDR2 SVGIG (reference sequence). The CDR3 has 14 residues. This CDR3 reads CAWTSWRSYNEQFF. The CDR3 nucleotides read TGTGCATGGACGTCGTGGAGATCCTACAATGAGCAGTTCTTC.

Regarding this clonotype: At one boundary the junction diverges from the germline segment, which might be a read error. The rearrangement uses TRBV29-1 and TRBJ2-3; TRBD2 might be the D (6 bases). This CDR3 contains 10 residues. Germline CDR1 reads SQVTM; CDR2 reads ANQGSEA. As DNA, the CDR3 is TGTAGCGGCAGTGGAGATACGCAGTATTTT. This gives the protein CSGSGDTQYF.

With respect to this clonotype: Mismatch with germline at one junction end may stem from a read error. The chain links TRBV20-1 to TRBJ1-5; D is unclear. The V gene's germline CDR1 is DFQATT and CDR2 SNEGSKA (reference sequence). The CDR3 length is 15 residues. The chain's CDR3 is CIARSPGRVNQSQHF. The CDR3 bases are TGCATTGCTAGAAGTCCCGGACGGGTAAATCAGTCCCAGCATTTT.

Details on this clonotype: At one boundary the junction diverges from the germline segment, which might be a read error. This rearrangement joins TRBV30 to TRBJ2-3; D possibly corresponds to TRBD2 (5 bases). CDR3 length equals 15 residues. The germline V gene has CDR1 GTSNPN and CDR2 SVGIG (reference sequence). The CDR3: CAWSVVETIADTQYF. As DNA, the CDR3 is TGTGCCTGGAGTGTTGTGGAGACTATCGCAGATACTCAGTATTTT. Full variable domain (outside the CDR3, taken from reference TRBV30 and TRBJ2-3): SQTIHQWPATLVQPVGSPLSLECTVEGTSNPNLYWYRQAAGRGLQLLFYSVGIGQISSEVPQNLSASRPQDRQFILSSKKLLLSDSGFYLCAWSVVETIADTQYFGPGTRLTVL.

On this clonotype itself: At one boundary the junction diverges from the germline segment, which might be a read error. V usage is TRBV5-4 and J usage is TRBJ2-3, with D tentatively TRBD2 (5 bases). Germline V gene lookup returns CDR1 SGHNT and CDR2 YYREEE (reference sequence). The CDR3 length is 16 residues. CDR3 DNA: TGTGCGAGCAGCCCTGTCGGGTGGGAGCCGGGAGATACGCAGTATTTT. As protein: CASSPVGWEPGDTQYF.

This clonotype rates as medium-sized. The chain combines TRBV11-3 with TRBJ2-5; unclear D gene. Germline values: CDR1 SGHNT, CDR2 YENEEA. Trimming stripped 6 bases from V and 0 bases from J, with 8 bases between. The CDR3 spans 13 residues. The CDR3 DNA sequence: TGTGCCAGCAGTCTCCGGGACCAAGAGACCCAGTACTTC. This gives the protein CASSLRDQETQYF.

This clonotype was picked up one time. The germline gene is not matched at one end of the junction; a read error may be the cause. This chain links TRBV29-1 with TRBJ2-2; D not certain. Germline V CDR1 and CDR2: SQVTM, ANQGSEA. There are 14 residues in the CDR3. CDR3 coding DNA: TGCTGCGTTAAACCCCCCACGAACACCGGGGAGCTGTTTTTT. This codes for CCVKPPTNTGELFF.

On this clonotype: The junction departs from germline at one end; a sequencing error may be responsible. V gene TRBV20-1 combines with J gene TRBJ2-1; 11 nucleotides align to TRBD2. The germline V gene has CDR1 DFQATT and CDR2 SNEGSKA (reference sequence). This CDR3 region has 14 residues. The CDR3 DNA follows: TGCAGTCCTTTCATAGCGGGAGGGCGAAATGAGCAGTCCTTC. It encodes CSPFIAGGRNEQSF.

Remarks on this clonotype: A much larger clone sits a single nucleotide away, making a read error possible. The J gene is TRBJ2-3, the V gene TRBV11-2, with unresolved D. The germline CDR1 and CDR2 sequences are SGHAT and FQNNGV. This CDR3 is 15 amino acids long. V was shortened by 5 bases and J by 3 bases, with 15 bases between the two germline ends. As DNA, the CDR3 is TGTGCCAGCAGCCGGGTGAGGTTGGGGACAGATACGCAGTATTTT. Protein: CASSRVRLGTDTQYF.

In regard to this clonotype: Without the conserved terminal phenylalanine or tryptophan, this CDR3 likely stems from a read error. CDR3 in amino acids: CASSVEQNQPQHL. CDR3 nucleotide sequence: TGTGCAAGCAGTGTAGAGCAGAATCAGCCCCAGCATTTA. The chain has TRBV6-1 and TRBJ1-5; unclear D gene. Germline lookup yields CDR1 MNHNS and CDR2 SASEGT. CDR3 size: 13 residues.

As to this clonotype: Likely a read error: the CDR3 ends without its conserved phenylalanine or tryptophan. This chain joins TRBV11-3 and TRBJ2-1, with unresolved D. There are 13 residues in the CDR3. Germline-derived CDR1 and CDR2 are SGHNT and YENEEA. V was clipped by 1 base and J by 6 bases, with 7 bases between them. CDR3 sequence: CASSLGHINEQFL. The CDR3 DNA reads as TGTGCCAGCAGCTTAGGACATATCAATGAGCAGTTCCTC.

This clonotype was picked up many times. One junction end does not reproduce the germline sequence, and a read error may be involved. The rearrangement links TRBV29-1 to TRBJ2-5; D is uncertain. CDR1 and CDR2 (germline): SQVTM, ANQGSEA. The CDR3 length is 14 residues. In DNA form, the CDR3 reads TGCAGCGACTCGCAAAGCTACCGCCAAGAGAACCAGTACTTC. This sequence encodes CSDSQSYRQENQYF.

Concerning this clonotype: A junction boundary mismatches the germline segment, possibly from a read error. This chain uses TRBV19 with TRBJ1-1, with D perhaps TRBD1 (6 bases). CDR3 length: 11 amino acids. CDR1 is LNHDA, CDR2 SQIVND, per germline (reference sequence). The CDR3 bases are TGTGCCAGTAGTACGGGGGCTGAAGCTTTCTTC. Translating gives CASSTGAEAFF.